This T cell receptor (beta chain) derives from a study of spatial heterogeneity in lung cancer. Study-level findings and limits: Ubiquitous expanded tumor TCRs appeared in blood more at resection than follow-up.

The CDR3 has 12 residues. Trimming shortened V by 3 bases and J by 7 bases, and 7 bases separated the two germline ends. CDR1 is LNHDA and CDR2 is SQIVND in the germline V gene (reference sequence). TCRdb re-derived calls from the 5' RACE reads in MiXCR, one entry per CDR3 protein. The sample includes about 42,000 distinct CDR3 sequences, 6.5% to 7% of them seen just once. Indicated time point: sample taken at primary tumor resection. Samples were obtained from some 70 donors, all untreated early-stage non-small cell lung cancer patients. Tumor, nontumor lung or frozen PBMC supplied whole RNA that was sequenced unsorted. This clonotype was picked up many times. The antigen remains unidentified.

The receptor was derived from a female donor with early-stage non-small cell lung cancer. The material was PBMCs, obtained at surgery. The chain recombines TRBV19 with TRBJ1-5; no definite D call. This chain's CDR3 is CASSIAFQPQHF. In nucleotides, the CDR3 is TGTGCCAGTAGTATCGCTTTCCAGCCCCAGCATTTT.